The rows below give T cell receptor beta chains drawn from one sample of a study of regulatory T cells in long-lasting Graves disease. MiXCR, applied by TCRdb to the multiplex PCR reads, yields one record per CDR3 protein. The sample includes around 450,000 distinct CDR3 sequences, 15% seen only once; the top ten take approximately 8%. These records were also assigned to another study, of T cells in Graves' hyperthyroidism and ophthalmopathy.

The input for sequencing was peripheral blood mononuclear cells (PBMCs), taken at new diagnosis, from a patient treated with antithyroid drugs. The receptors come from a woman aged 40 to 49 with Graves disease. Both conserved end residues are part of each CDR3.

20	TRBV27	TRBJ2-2	CASSPFPMKQGAENTGELFF
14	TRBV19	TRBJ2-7	CASRLSGSVYEQYF
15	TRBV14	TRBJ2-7	CASSQGQGGFYEQYF
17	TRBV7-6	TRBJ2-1	CASSFPSTSGGPREQFF
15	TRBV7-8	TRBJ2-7	CASSLTLRYSYEQYF
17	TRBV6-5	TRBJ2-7	CASSYHPSGEPSYEQYF
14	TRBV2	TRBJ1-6	CASRRGGGNSPLHF
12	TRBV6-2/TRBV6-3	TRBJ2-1	CASSPGNNEQFF
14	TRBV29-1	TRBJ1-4	CSVEDTGLNEKLFF
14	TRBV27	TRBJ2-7	CASSLGRGSYEQYF
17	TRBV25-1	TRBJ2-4	CASSEREGQPLGNIQYF
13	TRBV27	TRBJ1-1	CASRQGKDYEAFF
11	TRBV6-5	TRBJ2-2	CASSYGGELFF
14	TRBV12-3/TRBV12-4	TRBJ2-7	CASSKTGQAYEQYF
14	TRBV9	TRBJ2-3	CASSVNIRTDTQYF
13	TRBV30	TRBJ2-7	CAWSVLKRGEQYF
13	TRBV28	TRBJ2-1	CASSAAHYNEQFF
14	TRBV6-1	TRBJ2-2	CASSFRTNTGELFF
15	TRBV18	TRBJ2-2	CASSPRTASFGELFF
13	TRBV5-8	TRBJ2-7	CASSLVEGREQYF
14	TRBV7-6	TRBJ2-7	CASSTGTASYEQYF
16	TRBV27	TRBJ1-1	CASSFFPPGMNTEAFF
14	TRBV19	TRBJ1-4	CASSGQATNEKLFF
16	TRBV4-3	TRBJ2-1	CASSPNPGQGYNEQFF
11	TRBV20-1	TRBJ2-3	CSAKNGDTQYF
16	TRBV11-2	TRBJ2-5	CASSLGSGRGQETQYF
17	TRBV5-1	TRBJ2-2	CASSSSTSGPNTGELFF
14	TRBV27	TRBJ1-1	CASKKTGGNTEAFF
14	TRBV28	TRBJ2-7	CASSLGGRTYEQYF
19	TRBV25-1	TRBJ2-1	CASSEYFAPGLAENNEQFF
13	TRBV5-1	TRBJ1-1	CASSPHEGAEAFF
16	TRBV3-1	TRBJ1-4	CASSHGQGGTNEKLFF
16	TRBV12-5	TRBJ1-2	CASALRTGRLNYGYTF
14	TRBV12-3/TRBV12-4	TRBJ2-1	CASSLPGLVNEQFF
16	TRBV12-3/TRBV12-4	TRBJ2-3	CASTRTSGDTTDTQYF
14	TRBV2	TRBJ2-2	CAVVDRVDTGELFF